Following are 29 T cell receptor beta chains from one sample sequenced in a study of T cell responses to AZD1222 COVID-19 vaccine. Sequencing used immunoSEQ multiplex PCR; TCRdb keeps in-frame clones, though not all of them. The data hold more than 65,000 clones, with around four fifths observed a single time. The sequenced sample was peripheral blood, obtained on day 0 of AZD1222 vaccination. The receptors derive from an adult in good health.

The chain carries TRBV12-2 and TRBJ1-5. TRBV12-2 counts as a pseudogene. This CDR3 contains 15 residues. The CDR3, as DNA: TGTGCAAGTCGCTTAGGAGGGGGGGGGAAACAGCCCCAGCATTTT. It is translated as CASRLGGGGKQPQHF.

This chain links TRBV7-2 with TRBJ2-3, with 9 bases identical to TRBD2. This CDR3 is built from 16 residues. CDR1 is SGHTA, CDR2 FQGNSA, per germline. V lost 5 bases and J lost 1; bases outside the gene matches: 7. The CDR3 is CASSRSGRTRTDTQYF. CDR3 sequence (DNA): TGTGCCAGCAGCCGTAGCGGGAGAACTCGCACAGATACGCAGTATTTT.

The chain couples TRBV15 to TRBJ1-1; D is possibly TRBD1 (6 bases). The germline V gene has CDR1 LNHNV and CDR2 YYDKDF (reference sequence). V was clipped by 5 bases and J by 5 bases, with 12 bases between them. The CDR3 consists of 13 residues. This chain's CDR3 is CATSLQGGTEAFF. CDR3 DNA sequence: TGTGCCACCAGCCTACAGGGTGGTACTGAAGCTTTCTTT.

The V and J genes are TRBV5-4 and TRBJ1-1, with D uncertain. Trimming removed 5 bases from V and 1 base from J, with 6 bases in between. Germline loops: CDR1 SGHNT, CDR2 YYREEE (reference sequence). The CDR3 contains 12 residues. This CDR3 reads CASREWNTEAFF. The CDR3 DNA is TGTGCCAGCAGGGAGTGGAACACTGAAGCTTTCTTT.

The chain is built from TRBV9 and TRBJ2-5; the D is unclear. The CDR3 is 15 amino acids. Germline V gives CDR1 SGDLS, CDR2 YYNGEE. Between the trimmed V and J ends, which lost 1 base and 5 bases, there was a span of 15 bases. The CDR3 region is CASSVSTTERETQYF. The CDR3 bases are TGTGCCAGCAGCGTATCCACCACCGAGAGGGAGACCCAGTACTTC.

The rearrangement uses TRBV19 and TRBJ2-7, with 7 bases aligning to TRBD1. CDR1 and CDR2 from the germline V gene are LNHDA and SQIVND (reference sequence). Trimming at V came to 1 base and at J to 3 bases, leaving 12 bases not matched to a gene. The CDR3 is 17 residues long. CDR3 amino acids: CASSIVSGTESRYEQYF. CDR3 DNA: TGTGCCAGTAGTATAGTTTCCGGGACAGAGAGCCGCTACGAGCAGTACTTC.

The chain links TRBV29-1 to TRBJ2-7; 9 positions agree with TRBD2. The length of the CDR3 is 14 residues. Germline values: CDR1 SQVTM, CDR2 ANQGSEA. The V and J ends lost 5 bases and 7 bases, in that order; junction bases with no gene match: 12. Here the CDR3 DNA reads TGCAGCGTTCTGGGGGGTAGCGGGAGTTCGGAGCAGTACTTC. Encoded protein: CSVLGGSGSSEQYF.

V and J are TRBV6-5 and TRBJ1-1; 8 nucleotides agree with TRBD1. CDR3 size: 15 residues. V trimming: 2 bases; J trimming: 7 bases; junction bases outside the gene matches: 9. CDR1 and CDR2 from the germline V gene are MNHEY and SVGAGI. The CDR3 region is CASSYSRAGGFEAFF. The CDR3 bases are TGTGCCAGCAGTTACAGTAGGGCAGGGGGCTTTGAAGCTTTCTTT.

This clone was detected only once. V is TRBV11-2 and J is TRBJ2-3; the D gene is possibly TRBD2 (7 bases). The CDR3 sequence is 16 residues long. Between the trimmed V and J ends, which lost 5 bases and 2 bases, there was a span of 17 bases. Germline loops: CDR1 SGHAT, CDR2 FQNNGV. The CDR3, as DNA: TGTGCCAGCAGCCTTAACCAAGGGGGGGTCACAGATACGCAGTATTTT. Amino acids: CASSLNQGGVTDTQYF.

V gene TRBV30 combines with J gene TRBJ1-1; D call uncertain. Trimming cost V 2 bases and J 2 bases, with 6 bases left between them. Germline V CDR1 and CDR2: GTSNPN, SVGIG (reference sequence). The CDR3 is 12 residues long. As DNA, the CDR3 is TGTGCCTGGAGTATCGGAAACACTGAAGCTTTCTTT. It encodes CAWSIGNTEAFF.

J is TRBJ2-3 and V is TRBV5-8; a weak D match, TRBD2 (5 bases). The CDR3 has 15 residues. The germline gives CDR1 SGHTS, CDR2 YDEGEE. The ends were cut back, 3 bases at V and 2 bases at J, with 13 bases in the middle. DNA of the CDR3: TGTGCCAGCAGCTCCTCGAGGGAAATCACAGATACGCAGTATTTT. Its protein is CASSSSREITDTQYF.

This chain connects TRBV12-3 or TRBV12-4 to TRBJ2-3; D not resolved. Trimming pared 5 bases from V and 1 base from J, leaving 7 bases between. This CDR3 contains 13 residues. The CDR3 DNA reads TGTGCCAGCAGTCTAGAGCGCACAGATACGCAGTATTTT. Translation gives CASSLERTDTQYF.

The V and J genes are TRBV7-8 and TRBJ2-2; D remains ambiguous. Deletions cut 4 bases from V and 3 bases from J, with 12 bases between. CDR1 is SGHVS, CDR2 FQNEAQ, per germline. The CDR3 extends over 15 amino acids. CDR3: CASSSNRRHTGELFF. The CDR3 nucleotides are TGTGCCAGCAGCTCGAATCGTCGGCACACCGGGGAGCTGTTTTTT. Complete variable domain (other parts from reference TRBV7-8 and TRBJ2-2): GAGVSQSPRYKVAKRGQDVALRCDPISGHVSLFWYQQALGQGPEFLTYFQNEAQLDKSGLPSDRFFAERPEGSVSTLKIQRTQQEDSAVYLCASSSNRRHTGELFFGEGSRLTVL.

Written as DNA, the CDR3 is TGTGCCTGGAGTTTCGGACTAGCGGGAGGGCCAGGTGAGCAGTACTTC. It translates to CAWSFGLAGGPGEQYF. The J gene is TRBJ2-7, the V gene TRBV30; 15 positions agree with TRBD2. CDR3 length: 16 amino acids. After removal of 2 bases from V and 7 bases from J, the junction contained 9 bases not matched to a gene. Germline lookup yields CDR1 GTSNPN and CDR2 SVGIG (reference sequence).

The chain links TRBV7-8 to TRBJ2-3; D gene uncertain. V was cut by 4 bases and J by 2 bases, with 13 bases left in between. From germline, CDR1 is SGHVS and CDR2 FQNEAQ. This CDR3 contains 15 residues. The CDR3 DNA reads TGTGCCAGCAGCTGGCGGAAGGGAAACACAGATACGCAGTATTTT. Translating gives CASSWRKGNTDTQYF. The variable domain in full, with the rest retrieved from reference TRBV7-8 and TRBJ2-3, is GAGVSQSPRYKVAKRGQDVALRCDPISGHVSLFWYQQALGQGPEFLTYFQNEAQLDKSGLPSDRFFAERPEGSVSTLKIQRTQQEDSAVYLCASSWRKGNTDTQYFGPGTRLTVL.

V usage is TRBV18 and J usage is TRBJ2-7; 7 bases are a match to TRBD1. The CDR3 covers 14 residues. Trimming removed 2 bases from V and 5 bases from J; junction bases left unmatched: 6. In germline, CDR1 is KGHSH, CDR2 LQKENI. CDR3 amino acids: CASSPGAGGDEQYF. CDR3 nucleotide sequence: TGTGCCAGCTCACCAGGGGCAGGGGGTGACGAGCAGTACTTC.

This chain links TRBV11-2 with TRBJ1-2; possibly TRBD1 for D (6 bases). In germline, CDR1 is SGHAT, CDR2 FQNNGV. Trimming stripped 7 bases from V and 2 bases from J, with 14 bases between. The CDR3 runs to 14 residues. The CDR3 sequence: CASIGAGGNYGYTF. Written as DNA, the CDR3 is TGTGCCAGCATCGGTGCGGGGGGCAACTATGGCTACACCTTC.

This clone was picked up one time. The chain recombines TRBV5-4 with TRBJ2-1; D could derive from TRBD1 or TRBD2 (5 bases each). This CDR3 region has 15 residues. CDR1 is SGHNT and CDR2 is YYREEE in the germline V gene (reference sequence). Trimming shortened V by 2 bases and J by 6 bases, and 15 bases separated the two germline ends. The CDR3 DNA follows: TGTGCCAGCAGCTTAGAGGGGTTGTCGTTCAATGAGCAGTTCTTC. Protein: CASSLEGLSFNEQFF.

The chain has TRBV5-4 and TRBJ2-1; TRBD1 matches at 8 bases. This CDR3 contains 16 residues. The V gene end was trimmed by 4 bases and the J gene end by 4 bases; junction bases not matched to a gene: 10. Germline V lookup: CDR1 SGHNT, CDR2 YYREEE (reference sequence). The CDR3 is CASSLLGTGYYNEQFF. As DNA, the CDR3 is TGTGCCAGCAGCCTACTAGGGACAGGCTATTACAATGAGCAGTTCTTC. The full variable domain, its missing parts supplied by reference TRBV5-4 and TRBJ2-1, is ETGVTQSPTHLIKTRGQQVTLRCSSQSGHNTVSWYQQALGQGPQFIFQYYREEENGRGNFPPRFSGLQFPNYSSELNVNALELDDSALYLCASSLLGTGYYNEQFFGPGTRLTVL.

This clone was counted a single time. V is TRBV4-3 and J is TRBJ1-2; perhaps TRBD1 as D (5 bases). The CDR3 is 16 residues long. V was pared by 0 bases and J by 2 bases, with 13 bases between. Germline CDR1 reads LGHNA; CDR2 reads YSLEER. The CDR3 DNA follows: TGCGCCAGCAGCCAAGATTCGATCAGGGTGAACTATGGCTACACCTTC. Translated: CASSQDSIRVNYGYTF.

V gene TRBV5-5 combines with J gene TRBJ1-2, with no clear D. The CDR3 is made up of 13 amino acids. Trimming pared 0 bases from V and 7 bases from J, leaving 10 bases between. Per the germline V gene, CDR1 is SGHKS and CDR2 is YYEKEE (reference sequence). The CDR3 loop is CASSLERETGYTF. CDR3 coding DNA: TGTGCCAGCAGCTTGGAGAGGGAAACTGGCTACACCTTC.

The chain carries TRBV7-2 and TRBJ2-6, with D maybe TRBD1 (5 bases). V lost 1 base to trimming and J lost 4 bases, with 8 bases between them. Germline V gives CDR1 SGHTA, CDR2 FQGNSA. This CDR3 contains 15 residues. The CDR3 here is CASSLGGVGANVLTF. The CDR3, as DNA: TGTGCCAGCAGCTTAGGGGGCGTCGGGGCCAACGTCCTGACTTTC.

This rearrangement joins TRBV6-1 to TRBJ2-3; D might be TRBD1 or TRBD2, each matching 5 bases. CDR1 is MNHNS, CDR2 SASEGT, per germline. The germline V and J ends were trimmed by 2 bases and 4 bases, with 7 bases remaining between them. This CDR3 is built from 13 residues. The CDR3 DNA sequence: TGTGCCAGCAGTGAACAGGGAGCAGATACGCAGTATTTT. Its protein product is CASSEQGADTQYF.

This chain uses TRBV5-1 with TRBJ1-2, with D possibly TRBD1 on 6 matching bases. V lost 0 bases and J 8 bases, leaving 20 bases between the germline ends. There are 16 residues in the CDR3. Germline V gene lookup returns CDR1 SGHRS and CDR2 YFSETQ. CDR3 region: CASSLGATTGEGGYTF. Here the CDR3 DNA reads TGCGCCAGCAGCTTGGGAGCGACGACAGGCGAGGGCGGCTACACCTTC.

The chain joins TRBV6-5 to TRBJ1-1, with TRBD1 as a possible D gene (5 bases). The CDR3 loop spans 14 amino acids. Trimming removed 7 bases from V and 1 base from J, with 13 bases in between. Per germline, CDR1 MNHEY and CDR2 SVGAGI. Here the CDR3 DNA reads TGTGCCAGCAAATTAGGGGTTGAGAACACTGAAGCTTTCTTT. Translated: CASKLGVENTEAFF.

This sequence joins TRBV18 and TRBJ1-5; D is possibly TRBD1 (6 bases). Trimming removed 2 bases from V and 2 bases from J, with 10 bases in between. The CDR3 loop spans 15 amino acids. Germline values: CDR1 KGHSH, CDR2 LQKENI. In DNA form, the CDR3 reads TGTGCCAGCTCACCAGGTCCAGGGGGCAATCAGCCCCAGCATTTT. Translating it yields CASSPGPGGNQPQHF.

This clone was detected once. In DNA, the CDR3 is TGTGCCAGCAGCAGTAATAAAGGAGAGACCCAGTACTTC. Translating it yields CASSSNKGETQYF. This chain links TRBV3-1 (or the pseudogene TRBV3-2) with TRBJ2-5, with unresolved D. The CDR3 extends over 13 amino acids. Germline lookup yields CDR1 LGHDT and CDR2 YNNKEL (reference sequence). V lost 5 bases to trimming and J lost 4 bases, with 11 bases between them.

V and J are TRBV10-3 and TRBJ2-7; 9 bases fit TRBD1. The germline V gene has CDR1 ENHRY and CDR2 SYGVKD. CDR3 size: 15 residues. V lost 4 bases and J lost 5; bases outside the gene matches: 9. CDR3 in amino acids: CAISGAGTGNNEQYF. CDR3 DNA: TGTGCCATCAGTGGCGCCGGGACAGGGAACAACGAGCAGTACTTC.

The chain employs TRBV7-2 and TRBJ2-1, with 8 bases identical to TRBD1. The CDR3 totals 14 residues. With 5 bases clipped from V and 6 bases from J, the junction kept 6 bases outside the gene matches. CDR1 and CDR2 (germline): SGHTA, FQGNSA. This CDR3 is CASSRTGTGNEQFF. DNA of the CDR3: TGTGCCAGCAGCCGGACAGGGACGGGCAATGAGCAGTTCTTC.